Following are 5 T cell receptor beta chains from one sample sequenced in a study of shared clonotypes between healthy human individuals. Some clones are missing from TCRdb's copy, which holds only in-frame ones; the method was immunoSEQ multiplex PCR. The repertoire holds around 990,000 clones, around three quarters seen once, with almost 0.9% in the top ten. The specimen sequenced was memory CD4+ T cells from PBMCs. Subset of the sample: CD45RA-negative fraction. The receptors derive from a young man in good health. Some clones in this sample may be carry-over from other donors' samples.

The chain uses TRBV13 and TRBJ2-3; TRBD1 agrees at 8 bases. The junction had 6 bases not matched to a gene; V was cut back by 4 bases and J by 6 bases. The CDR3 has 14 residues. Germline V gene data show CDR1 as PRHDT and CDR2 as FYEKMQ (reference sequence). The CDR3 sequence: CASSSDRDGDTQYF. DNA of the CDR3: TGTGCCAGCAGCTCGGACAGGGACGGGGATACGCAGTATTTT.

The J gene is TRBJ2-5, the V gene TRBV5-1, with 8 bases fitting TRBD1. CDR3 length: 15 residues. From germline, CDR1 is SGHRS and CDR2 YFSETQ. The junction had 12 bases not matched to a gene; V was cut back by 7 bases and J by 4 bases. CDR3 region: CASGQGTVFGETQYF. CDR3 coding DNA: TGCGCCAGCGGACAGGGAACGGTTTTCGGAGAGACCCAGTACTTC.

The chain carries TRBV5-4 and TRBJ2-3, with D hard to call. CDR3 size: 14 residues. V was clipped by 0 bases and J by 5 bases, with 10 bases between them. Germline CDR1 reads SGHNT; CDR2 reads YYREEE (reference sequence). The CDR3 DNA sequence: TGTGCCAGCAGCTTGGACCAGTCGGGAGATACGCAGTATTTT. The encoded protein is CASSLDQSGDTQYF.

This clone was picked up a small number of times. The rearrangement links TRBV6-1 to TRBJ2-1; no reliable D call. Germline V gene lookup returns CDR1 MNHNS and CDR2 SASEGT. The V and J ends lost 0 bases and 0 bases respectively, with 6 bases between them. This CDR3 is 15 amino acids long. This CDR3 is CASSEAYVSYNEQFF. CDR3 sequence (DNA): TGTGCCAGCAGTGAAGCGTACGTCTCCTACAATGAGCAGTTCTTC.

The V call is TRBV5-1, the J call TRBJ2-7, with 9 bases lining up with TRBD1. CDR1 SGHRS and CDR2 YFSETQ come from the germline V gene. V shed 4 bases, J shed 7 bases, and the junction held 12 bases outside the gene matches. The CDR3 is 15 amino acids. The CDR3, as DNA: TGCGCCAGCAGCAACCCCCCGGGACAGGGTCGAGAGCAGTACTTC. This encodes CASSNPPGQGREQYF.